This T cell receptor (beta chain) was sequenced for a study of post-analysis software for immune sequencing data. Overall study findings and caveats: Samples from a shared batch, those prepared together, strongly co-clustered by F measure. TRBV5-6, TRBV5-1 and TRBV20-1 belonged to a set of a handful of TRBV segments that were more frequent in patients than controls. Controls had significantly higher normalized Chao1 diversity than multiple sclerosis patients.

The CDR3 runs 14 residues. Germline V gene lookup returns CDR1 DFQATT and CDR2 SNEGSKA (reference sequence). As concerns this clonotype: Antigen unknown. A read error may produce the germline difference seen at one junction end.

TCR beta cDNA libraries included unique molecular identifiers. Using its own MiXCR run on the PCR reads, TCRdb lists one record per CDR3 protein. The sample holds hundreds of thousands of distinct CDR3 sequences; around 60% are singletons and the top ten take around 10%. Sequenced: blood. The origin of this receptor is a girl under 10 years old with multiple sclerosis. J is TRBJ2-4 and V is TRBV20-1; D gene uncertain. The CDR3 loop is CGAATDLAKNIQYF. The CDR3 bases are TGCGGTGCTGCTACAGATCTAGCCAAAAACATTCAGTACTTC.